This TCR beta chain is drawn from a study of CD8 T cells in ankylosing spondylitis. Whole-study findings and limits: One TCR beta motif, made up of eight highly homologous variants, appeared characteristic of ankylosing spondylitis blood. Reactive arthritis synovial fluid and blood were previously reported to contain some motif variants.

TCRdb ran MiXCR on the 5' RACE reads and lists one entry per CDR3 protein. The sample has some 700,000 distinct CDR3 sequences; around 19% are singletons. Germline V CDR1 and CDR2: SGHRS, YFSETQ. Trimming removed 3 bases at V and 4 bases at J, with 13 bases between. The CDR3 sequence is 15 residues long. Points on this clonotype: What it recognizes is unknown.

The sequenced sample consisted of blood, either unsorted or a sorted T cell fraction (not recorded which). This chain uses TRBV5-1 with TRBJ1-4; possibly TRBD1 for D (5 bases). This sequence was found in a male donor with ankylosing spondylitis. This CDR3 is CASSWSRGNNEKLFF. DNA for the CDR3: TGCGCCAGCAGCTGGAGTAGGGGTAATAATGAAAAACTGTTTTTT.